The subject of this entry is one TCR beta chain. The data are from a study of blood T cell repertoires in COVID-19. Background on the study: Both acute and convalescent COVID-19 samples were obtained from the United States, Italy and Spain. Sources were T cells, B-cell-depleted T cells, or PBMCs; the material itself was cDNA or gDNA.

CDR1 and CDR2 (germline): LGHNT, FRNRAP. Between the trimmed V and J ends, which lost 6 bases and 2 bases, there was a span of 12 bases. The CDR3 length is 14 residues. Authors' processing steps: From reference gene primer amplification, estimates of nucleated cell counts were derived. TCRdb's table, derived via immunoSEQ multiplex PCR, lists solely in-frame clones and lacks some. V and J calls and clone size come straight from that table; D and trimming were deduced from the DNA. The profile shows under 55,000 clones, over 75% of them singletons. This clonotype was obtained from a human donor in a cohort sampled during active COVID-19. The V gene is TRBV12-5, the J gene TRBJ2-3, with D uncertain. Specimen: peripheral blood. The CDR3 DNA reads TGTGCTAGTGGACTTCTATCCAACACAGATACGCAGTATTTT. Translated, it gives CASGLLSNTDTQYF.